This T cell receptor (beta chain) was recovered during a study of cytomegalovirus exposure and HLA in healthy donors. The CDR3 is 16 amino acids. Germline V gives CDR1 MGHDK, CDR2 SYGVNS. The junction had 5 bases not matched to a gene; V was cut back by 5 bases and J by 0 bases. The PCR ran on 60 Vbeta and 13 Jbeta primers. Sequencing was performed with immunoSEQ multiplex PCR; in TCRdb, only in-frame clones are kept and a portion is missing. The data contain 60,000 to 70,000 clones, 80% to 90% of them seen just once; the ten biggest clones take up about 3.2%. On this clone: The target antigen is unknown.

The study's findings and limits: Sequencing depth roughly uniform across donors was assumed in presence/absence analyses. The study put under 200 TCR beta chains on its list as cytomegalovirus-associated. Several V segments, TRBV6-2 and TRBV6-3 among them, could not be told apart and were dropped.

The sequenced material came from PBMCs. This chain uses TRBV25-1 with TRBJ2-2, with 8 nucleotides matching TRBD1. The sequence was obtained from a woman in her twenties or thirties in good health and CMV-seronegative. CDR3 sequence (DNA): TGTGCCAGCAGTCGACAGGGGCGTTCGAACACCGGGGAGCTGTTTTTT. This encodes CASSRQGRSNTGELFF.